This TCR beta chain is from a study of shared clonotypes between healthy human individuals. Whole-study context: The plates for each donor numbered three CD4 naive, three CD4 memory, two CD8 naive and one CD8 memory. General study results and limits: A small donor pool kept down the genetic and exposure-history diversity that was represented. Exclusively blood specimens were collected; tissue repertoires likely differ.

CD45RO-negative, CCR7-selected cells formed the naive CD8 fraction, which excluded terminally differentiated effector memory CD45RA+ cells. Those who donated, Caucasian adults without exception, all lived in Nashville, Tennessee. Concerning this clone itself: What it binds is not known.

The repertoire was sequenced with immunoSEQ multiplex PCR; TCRdb's copy has only in-frame clones and lacks some. The sample lists 650,000 to 800,000 clones; about 91% were seen once. This CDR3 contains 17 residues. The V segment lost 3 bases and the J segment 5 bases; nucleotides outside the gene matches: 7. Germline assignment: CDR1 MNHEY and CDR2 SMNVEV (reference sequence). The specimen was naive CD8+ T cells sorted from blood. This clonotype was obtained from a man aged 25 to 40 in good health. The chain combines TRBV27 with TRBJ2-3; the match to TRBD2 covers 14 bases. CDR3 DNA: TGTGCCAGCAGTTTCCTAGGACTAGCGGGAGGACAAGATACGCAGTATTTT. It codes for CASSFLGLAGGQDTQYF.